This entry lists 9 T cell receptor beta chains sequenced from one sample in a study of cytomegalovirus exposure and HLA in healthy donors. Amplification used 60 Vbeta primers and 13 Jbeta primers. Produced via immunoSEQ multiplex PCR; TCRdb's table is partial and in-frame only. The sample contains some 160,000 clones, over 75% of which appear only once. The specimen sequenced was PBMCs. The receptors derive from a male donor in good health and CMV-seronegative.

This clone was counted a single time. V is TRBV14 and J is TRBJ2-3; tentative D call: TRBD1 (5 bases). In germline, CDR1 is SGHDN, CDR2 FVKESK. Deletions cut 1 base from V and 5 bases from J, with 7 bases between. This CDR3 has 13 amino acids. CDR3 bases: TGTGCCAGCAGCCAAGTTAGGGGAGATACGCAGTATTTT. As protein: CASSQVRGDTQYF. The full variable domain, rest sourced from reference TRBV14 and TRBJ2-3, is EAGVTQFPSHSVIEKGQTVTLRCDPISGHDNLYWYRRVMGKEIKFLLHFVKESKQDESGMPNNRFLAERTGGTYSTLKVQPAELEDSGVYFCASSQVRGDTQYFGPGTRLTVL.

This chain connects TRBV2 to TRBJ1-5, with D possibly TRBD1 on 6 matching bases. The CDR3 runs 14 residues. The V end lost 6 bases, the J end lost 4 bases, and 13 bases lay between the germline ends. The germline V gene has CDR1 SNHLY and CDR2 FYNNEI. CDR3 protein: CASRGTTINQPQHF. The CDR3 bases are TGTGCCAGCAGGGGGACAACCATTAATCAGCCCCAGCATTTT.

V is TRBV6-6 and J is TRBJ1-1, with D possibly TRBD1 on 6 matching bases. Germline V CDR1 and CDR2: MNHNY, SVGAGI (reference sequence). V lost 0 bases and J 7 bases, leaving 12 bases between the germline ends. The CDR3 is 14 amino acids. CDR3 loop: CASSYSRWTDEAFF. The CDR3, as DNA: TGTGCCAGCAGTTACTCGAGGTGGACAGATGAAGCTTTCTTT.

V is TRBV13 and J is TRBJ2-3; maybe TRBD1 (5 bases). Trimming removed 3 bases from V and 4 bases from J, with 20 bases in between. The germline V gene encodes CDR1 PRHDT and CDR2 FYEKMQ (reference sequence). The CDR3 sequence is 17 residues long. The CDR3 bases are TGTGCCAGCAGCTTCCTACCCAGGACAAGCTACCCAGATACGCAGTATTTT. Its translation is CASSFLPRTSYPDTQYF.

The rearrangement uses TRBV11-3 and TRBJ2-1; D not resolved. This CDR3 comprises 14 residues. Trimming took 0 bases from V and 9 from J, leaving 12 bases between them. In germline, CDR1 is SGHNT, CDR2 YENEEA. The CDR3 reads CASSLESVAAEQFF. The CDR3 nucleotides are TGTGCCAGCAGCTTAGAGAGTGTTGCGGCTGAGCAGTTCTTC. The full variable domain, rest sourced from reference TRBV11-3 and TRBJ2-1, is EAGVVQSPRYKIIEKKQPVAFWCNPISGHNTLYWYLQNLGQGPELLIRYENEEAVDDSQLPKDRFSAERLKGVDSTLKIQPAELGDSAVYLCASSLESVAAEQFFGPGTRLTVL.

This sequence joins TRBV10-1 and TRBJ2-2; no definite D call. This CDR3 spans 16 amino acids. Germline CDR1 is WNHNN and CDR2 is SYGVQD (reference sequence). V dropped 2 bases and J dropped 4 bases, with 14 bases sitting between them. DNA of the CDR3: TGCGCCAGCAGTGAGAATCTGGGTCGAGGCACCGGGGAGCTGTTTTTT. This codes for CASSENLGRGTGELFF.

The chain links TRBV4-1 to TRBJ2-7; no firm D call. Trimming cost V 2 bases and J 2 bases, with 7 bases left between them. Looked up from germline, CDR1 is MGHRA and CDR2 is YSYEKL. The CDR3 runs 13 residues. The CDR3 loop is CASSQQDTYEQYF. The CDR3 DNA sequence: TGCGCCAGCAGCCAACAGGATACCTACGAGCAGTACTTC.

The chain links TRBV27 to TRBJ2-4; D unresolved. The CDR3 runs to 13 residues. The ends were cut back, 2 bases at V and 9 bases at J, with 11 bases in the middle. The germline V gene encodes CDR1 MNHEY and CDR2 SMNVEV (reference sequence). CDR3 DNA: TGTGCCAGCAGTTTAGATCCCCTGCGCATTCAGTACTTC. Translating gives CASSLDPLRIQYF.

The chain links TRBV18 to TRBJ2-2, with 8 bases fitting TRBD1. The germline gives CDR1 KGHSH, CDR2 LQKENI. This CDR3 has 17 amino acids. Trimming removed 4 bases from V and 1 base from J; junction bases left unmatched: 8. In nucleotides, the CDR3 is TGTGCCAGCTCACATAGACCGACAGGGGTGAACACCGGGGAGCTGTTTTTT. Protein: CASSHRPTGVNTGELFF.